These T cell receptor beta chains were read from a single sample in a study of Graves' ophthalmopathy and Graves' hyperthyroidism. TCRdb re-analysed the multiplex PCR reads in MiXCR, keeping a single row per CDR3 protein. In the table there are about 480,000 distinct CDR3 sequences, around an eighth of which are singletons. Sequencing used blood. These receptors all come from a woman under 40 with Graves' ophthalmopathy. CDR3s include the opening cysteine and the closing phenylalanine or tryptophan. Size is stated for part of the rows, as once, few or many counts, or as a class when the clone is expanded.

j_gene: TRBJ1-2; abundance: many; len: 11; v_gene: TRBV6-5; CDR3aa: CASEGLYGYTF
j_gene: TRBJ1-2; abundance: many; len: 15; v_gene: TRBV2; CDR3aa: CASRFGTGGGYGYTF
j_gene: TRBJ2-7; abundance: many; len: 17; v_gene: TRBV28; CDR3aa: CASSSPGLAGARYEQYF
j_gene: TRBJ1-2; abundance: NA; len: 13; v_gene: TRBV28; CDR3aa: CSSSLNSNYGYTF
j_gene: TRBJ1-1; abundance: many; len: 13; v_gene: TRBV20-1; CDR3aa: CSARKTANTEAFF
j_gene: TRBJ2-5; abundance: many; len: 17; v_gene: TRBV18; CDR3aa: CASSPPVGSGGQETQYF
j_gene: TRBJ2-5; abundance: many; len: 13; v_gene: TRBV28; CDR3aa: CASSFSTQETQYF
j_gene: TRBJ1-5; abundance: NA; len: 17; v_gene: TRBV6-5; CDR3aa: CASSYLTGAQGPQPQHF
j_gene: TRBJ1-1; abundance: many; len: 11; v_gene: TRBV2; CDR3aa: CASSEVYGAFF
j_gene: TRBJ1-1; abundance: few; len: 13; v_gene: TRBV11-3; CDR3aa: CASSLDEVSEAFF
j_gene: TRBJ2-7; abundance: many; len: 13; v_gene: TRBV11-3; CDR3aa: CASRHRAEYEQYF
j_gene: TRBJ2-7; abundance: many; len: 13; v_gene: TRBV30; CDR3aa: CAWSVFSTSEQYF
j_gene: TRBJ1-6; abundance: NA; len: 16; v_gene: TRBV18; CDR3aa: CASSPMTGREGSPLHF
j_gene: TRBJ1-1; abundance: many; len: 13; v_gene: TRBV19; CDR3aa: CASSESGRLAAFF
j_gene: TRBJ2-5; abundance: many; len: 15; v_gene: TRBV11-2; CDR3aa: CASSVGQANQETQYF
j_gene: TRBJ1-1; abundance: many; len: 13; v_gene: TRBV5-1; CDR3aa: CASSPDRREGAFF
j_gene: TRBJ1-3; abundance: few; len: 15; v_gene: TRBV9; CDR3aa: CASSAGNTPGNTIYF
j_gene: TRBJ2-3; abundance: many; len: 11; v_gene: TRBV28; CDR3aa: CASSPTDTQYF
j_gene: TRBJ1-3; abundance: many; len: 14; v_gene: TRBV6-1; CDR3aa: CASSATASGNTIYF
j_gene: TRBJ2-7; abundance: many; len: 12; v_gene: TRBV24-1; CDR3aa: CATSETGVEQYF
j_gene: TRBJ2-5; abundance: many; len: 16; v_gene: TRBV11-2; CDR3aa: CASSLDWAGYQETQYF
j_gene: TRBJ2-7; abundance: many; len: 13; v_gene: TRBV6-1; CDR3aa: CASRDRTTYEQYF
j_gene: TRBJ1-5; abundance: many; len: 18; v_gene: TRBV28; CDR3aa: CASRLNGRFRGGNQPQHF
j_gene: TRBJ1-2; abundance: many; len: 14; v_gene: TRBV28; CDR3aa: CASSSIQGLGGYTF
j_gene: TRBJ1-1; abundance: many; len: 11; v_gene: TRBV18; CDR3aa: CASSPMEEAFF
j_gene: TRBJ2-7; abundance: many; len: 12; v_gene: TRBV2; CDR3aa: CASNRAIYEQYF
j_gene: TRBJ2-7; abundance: many; len: 18; v_gene: TRBV2; CDR3aa: CASSELPSGGAIFSEQYF
j_gene: TRBJ1-5; abundance: many; len: 10; v_gene: TRBV20-1; CDR3aa: CSAPGQPQHF
j_gene: TRBJ1-5; abundance: many; len: 15; v_gene: TRBV6-1; CDR3aa: CASGRNEGLNQPQHF
j_gene: TRBJ1-2; abundance: many; len: 14; v_gene: TRBV28; CDR3aa: CASSSGTANYGYTF
j_gene: TRBJ2-7; abundance: few; len: 14; v_gene: TRBV4-1; CDR3aa: CASSQVSGSYEQYF
j_gene: TRBJ2-5; abundance: NA; len: 15; v_gene: TRBV12-3/TRBV12-4; CDR3aa: CASSQLGHNQETQYF
j_gene: TRBJ1-2; abundance: many; len: 13; v_gene: TRBV6-4; CDR3aa: CATIARDGDMHTF
j_gene: TRBJ2-7; abundance: many; len: 10; v_gene: TRBV19; CDR3aa: CASSIQEQYF
j_gene: TRBJ2-5; abundance: many; len: 13; v_gene: TRBV20-1; CDR3aa: CSARGGDLGAQYF
j_gene: TRBJ2-2; abundance: many; len: 16; v_gene: TRBV5-6; CDR3aa: CASRYRRVANTGELFF
j_gene: TRBJ2-5; abundance: many; len: 14; v_gene: TRBV7-2; CDR3aa: CASSLGPGWETQYF
j_gene: TRBJ2-3; abundance: few; len: 14; v_gene: TRBV12-3/TRBV12-4; CDR3aa: CASSLALIPDTQYF